Listed below are T cell receptor beta chains from one sample, sequenced in a study of cytomegalovirus exposure and HLA in healthy donors. Assay: immunoSEQ multiplex PCR; the TCRdb copy retains only in-frame clones and omits some. The sample includes 120,000 to 150,000 clones, over 70% seen only once; the top ten take almost 7%. The sequenced material came from PBMCs. These receptors were taken from a man aged 40-50 years in good health and CMV-seropositive. CDR3s include the opening cysteine and the closing phenylalanine or tryptophan.

j_call: TRBJ1-2; v_call: TRBV7-9; cdr3_aa: CASSLEVGVHGYTF
j_call: TRBJ1-4; v_call: TRBV5-1; cdr3_aa: CASSLVAGGVEKLFF
j_call: TRBJ1-2; v_call: TRBV6-6; cdr3_aa: CASSYGQANGYTF
j_call: TRBJ1-6; v_call: TRBV30; cdr3_aa: CAWRDRSYSSYNSPLHF
j_call: TRBJ1-5; v_call: TRBV19; cdr3_aa: CASSIFRGANQPQHF
j_call: TRBJ2-1; v_call: TRBV6-5; cdr3_aa: CASRTDRGGYNEQFF
j_call: TRBJ2-7; v_call: TRBV6-5; cdr3_aa: CASRVEVAGSYEQYF
j_call: TRBJ2-7; v_call: TRBV4-1; cdr3_aa: CASSQGLAGGVEQYF
j_call: TRBJ1-1; v_call: TRBV5-1; cdr3_aa: CASSLVAGTEAFF
j_call: TRBJ1-1; v_call: TRBV19; cdr3_aa: CASSLDRETEAFF
j_call: TRBJ2-2; v_call: TRBV7-9; cdr3_aa: CASSLRLAENTGELFF
j_call: TRBJ1-2; v_call: TRBV6-1; cdr3_aa: CASSPLDSYGYTF
j_call: TRBJ1-4; v_call: TRBV5-4; cdr3_aa: CATSGQGYNEKLFF
j_call: TRBJ2-7; v_call: TRBV7-8; cdr3_aa: CASQTRQAGRLLQFYEQYF
j_call: TRBJ2-1; v_call: TRBV4-1; cdr3_aa: CASSPSGGNEQFF
j_call: TRBJ2-3; v_call: TRBV7-2; cdr3_aa: CASSSPWATTDTQYF
j_call: TRBJ2-7; v_call: TRBV25-1; cdr3_aa: CASSEKQGSEQYF
j_call: TRBJ2-2; v_call: TRBV5-1; cdr3_aa: CASSLASGVNTGELFF
j_call: TRBJ2-7; v_call: TRBV2; cdr3_aa: CASSYLASGTYEQYF
j_call: TRBJ1-4; v_call: TRBV5-1; cdr3_aa: CASRSGMDEKLFF
j_call: TRBJ2-7; v_call: TRBV6-6; cdr3_aa: CASSSDRVAYEQYF
j_call: TRBJ2-7; v_call: TRBV6-6; cdr3_aa: CASSYGTGSSYEQYF
j_call: TRBJ2-7; v_call: TRBV7-2; cdr3_aa: CASSFDRGQGEQYF
j_call: TRBJ2-7; v_call: TRBV7-9; cdr3_aa: CASSSTPDRVEYEQYF
j_call: TRBJ2-1; v_call: TRBV2; cdr3_aa: CASRGESNEQFF
j_call: TRBJ2-6; v_call: TRBV23-1; cdr3_aa: CASSQSAAGANVLTF
j_call: TRBJ1-4; v_call: TRBV15; cdr3_aa: CATILKGGRYEKLFF
j_call: TRBJ1-2; v_call: TRBV6-6; cdr3_aa: CASRKQGEKGGYTF
j_call: TRBJ1-2; v_call: TRBV28; cdr3_aa: CASSLVAGGSYGYTF
j_call: TRBJ1-1; v_call: TRBV19; cdr3_aa: CASRDRVNTEAFF
j_call: TRBJ1-2; v_call: TRBV27; cdr3_aa: CASSLYPGTNYGYTF
j_call: TRBJ1-2; v_call: TRBV5-4; cdr3_aa: CASSSGQGGYGYTF
j_call: TRBJ1-1; v_call: TRBV5-6; cdr3_aa: CASSLQGPLTTEAFF
j_call: TRBJ1-5; v_call: TRBV6-5; cdr3_aa: CASSQDRDSNQPQHF
j_call: TRBJ1-6; v_call: TRBV5-4; cdr3_aa: CASSLEGVANSPLHF
j_call: TRBJ2-7; v_call: TRBV4-1; cdr3_aa: CASSQDLLAGGYEQYF